This record covers a single T cell receptor beta chain. These data come from a study of control samples from healthy donors and cancer patients. Clones were read by immunoSEQ multiplex PCR, and TCRdb kept only the in-frame ones, dropping some. The table lists some 150,000 clones, just under 95% of them singletons. V shed 6 bases and J shed 1 base, with 12 bases lying between them. This CDR3 comprises 14 residues. In germline, CDR1 is LNHDA, CDR2 SQIVND (reference sequence). The specimen sequenced was blood. The genes are TRBV19 and TRBJ1-2; D is possibly TRBD1 (6 bases). The origin of this receptor is a woman aged 55-69 years in good health. DNA for the CDR3: TGTGCCAGTAGCCCAGGGGTTTTTAACTATGGCTACACCTTC. Its translation is CASSPGVFNYGYTF.